This paragraph covers one T cell receptor beta chain sequence. No antigen is known for it. No base quality information exists; no much larger clone differs at one position. The entry originates in a study of blood T cell repertoires in COVID-19 (dated by TCRdb to 2018 to 2020). For the wider study: Samples covering the acute and convalescent phases of COVID-19 were provided by collaborators in the United States, Italy and Spain. Sample metadata almost always included a de-identified subject ID, COVID-19 status, age in years and sex. The samples were drawn from two sources: the first 160 participants of the ongoing ImmuneRACE study, and about 1,300 subjects contributed by 6 global collaborators. Deeply sampled blood TCRbeta repertoires from subjects exposed to, actively infected with, or recovered from COVID-19 were included in the dataset. A freely available public database, intended as a resource for researchers studying the immune response to SARS-CoV-2, is where the repertoires were released. Where available, HLA class I and class II types were obtained from metadata supplied by the sample provider rather than from assay-based typing. The material from the prospective study consisted of cDNA or gDNA derived from T cells, B-cell-depleted T cells, or PBMCs.

The immunoSEQ Assay, a bias-controlled multiplex PCR, was used to amplify TCRbeta CDR3 regions from genomic DNA. The source study handled its data this way. Nucleated cell counts per sample were estimated from amplification of reference gene primers within the assay. To quantify the absolute abundance of each unique TCRbeta CDR3 rearrangement, sequence reads were collapsed and filtered. For each sample, productive Simpson clonality was calculated as the square root of Simpson's diversity index over productive rearrangements. TCRdb carries this immuneACCESS record with in-frame sequences only. Its versions omit some clonotypes, under half of them owing to an unresolved V gene in the studies checked, with the rest unexplained. The V and J calls and the clone size are those of that table, but D and trimming were determined from the DNA. The sample table contains over 150,000 clones; only one count was recorded for 84% of them. Under 8.5% of the sample belongs to the ten largest clones.

The germline V gene (reference sequence) yields LNHDA for CDR1 and SQIVND for CDR2. From cysteine to phenylalanine, the CDR3 is 12 amino acids long. CDR3 DNA only is kept here, 36 bases in frame from base 1. V lost 3 bases and J lost 2 bases; the stretch between them is 4 bases long. Each collaborating institution followed its own protocols to collect whole blood in K2EDTA tubes. For TCRbeta analysis, collaborators shipped samples as frozen whole blood, isolated PBMCs, or DNA extracted from either of those sample types. Study-wide conclusions, independent of this receptor: Clinical and demographic metadata were provided uncurated, with the amount varying by source and participant.

The chain employs TRBV19 and TRBJ2-5; no D gene call is confident. The sample was peripheral blood. The sequence was collected from a human donor in a cohort sampled during active COVID-19. The CDR3 region has the sequence CASSISQETQYF. In nucleotide form, the sequence is TGTGCCAGTAGTATCTCGCAAGAGACCCAGTACTTC.